This T cell receptor beta chain derives from a study of blood T cell repertoires in COVID-19. In the authors' methods: Nucleated cell counts were estimated from reference gene primer amplification. Generated by immunoSEQ multiplex PCR, the TCRdb table keeps only in-frame clones and is missing some. The V and J calls and clone size come from that table; D and trimming were worked out from the DNA. The sample contains some 80,000 clones, around 90% of which appear only once. Looked up from germline, CDR1 is DFQATT and CDR2 is SNEGSKA (reference sequence). This CDR3 contains 11 residues. Trimming took 6 bases from V and 3 from J, leaving 9 bases between them.

The source of this sequence is a woman older than 75 with active or convalescent COVID-19. Source material: peripheral blood. The chain combines TRBV20-1 with TRBJ2-7; tentatively, D is TRBD1 (5 bases). The CDR3 reads CSAPRGYEQYF. CDR3 nucleotides: TGCAGTGCGCCAAGGGGCTACGAGCAGTACTTC.